This passage covers 18 T cell receptor beta chains from one sample sequenced in a study of T cells in Graves' hyperthyroidism and ophthalmopathy. Regions amplified from RNA transcripts were the TCR beta CDR3 regions. Primed by the HTBI set, a first-round RT-PCR was run on the TCR CDR3. TCRdb recomputed calls from the multiplex PCR reads with MiXCR, one row per CDR3 protein. Found here are fewer than 850,000 distinct CDR3 sequences, 17% of them singletons; the top ten hold about a sixth. Sequencing was performed on blood. The receptor source for this set is a man aged 50-59 years with Graves' hyperthyroidism.

V and J are TRBV11-2 and TRBJ2-5; D is tentatively TRBD1 or TRBD2 (5 bases each). Germline lookup yields CDR1 SGHAT and CDR2 FQNNGV. The CDR3 contains 13 residues. V was trimmed by 5 bases and J by 3 bases, leaving 10 bases between them. Written as DNA, the CDR3 is TGTGCCAGCAGCACCGGGGCGAAAGAGACCCAGTACTTC. This codes for CASSTGAKETQYF.

The chain combines TRBV4-3 with TRBJ2-2, with 8 bases aligning to TRBD2. Germline loops: CDR1 LGHNA, CDR2 YSLEER. Trimming removed 0 bases from V and 4 bases from J; junction bases left unmatched: 7. The CDR3 extends over 17 amino acids. The CDR3 reads CASSQDPAGASTGELFF. Here the CDR3 DNA reads TGCGCCAGCAGCCAAGACCCAGCGGGAGCCAGCACCGGGGAGCTGTTTTTT.

The genes are TRBV28 and TRBJ2-2; 9 bases are shared with TRBD2. The germline V gene encodes CDR1 MDHEN and CDR2 SYDVKM. The junction had 4 bases not matched to a gene; V was cut back by 6 bases and J by 2 bases. This CDR3 is 15 amino acids long. CDR3 in DNA: TGTGCCAGCAGCCGGGGGACTAGCAACACCGGGGAGCTGTTTTTT. This codes for CASSRGTSNTGELFF.

This clonotype has more than one count but fewer than ten. One junction end disagrees with the germline gene, perhaps due to a read error. The chain carries TRBV12-3 or TRBV12-4 and TRBJ2-5; 9 bases match TRBD2. This CDR3 is 15 amino acids long. The CDR3 nucleotides read TGTGCCACCAGTCCCCCTGGCGGGAGGGGTGAGACCCAGCACTTC. Amino acid sequence: CATSPPGGRGETQHF.

CDR3 amino acids: CASSFFGTGMNDEAFF. CDR3 coding DNA: TGTGCCAGCAGCTTCTTTGGGACAGGGATGAACGATGAAGCTTTCTTT. The chain carries TRBV5-6 and TRBJ1-1; 9 bases align to TRBD1. Germline CDR1 SGHDT, CDR2 YYEEEE. This CDR3 has 16 amino acids. V gave up 2 bases and J gave up 7 bases; unmatched junction bases: 12.

The sample holds many counts of this clonotype. CDR3 in amino acids: CASSERRTSSYNEQFF. CDR3 sequence (DNA): TGTGCCAGCAGTGAACGAAGGACTAGCAGTTACAATGAGCAGTTCTTC. The genes are TRBV2 and TRBJ2-1; 8 nucleotides agree with TRBD2. V shed 2 bases, J shed 4 bases, and the junction held 7 bases outside the gene matches. Germline lookup yields CDR1 SNHLY and CDR2 FYNNEI. This CDR3 is built from 16 residues.

This clonotype was observed a few times. The rearrangement uses TRBV19 and TRBJ2-3; D uncertain. Germline V gives CDR1 LNHDA, CDR2 SQIVND (reference sequence). Trimming removed 3 bases from V and 3 bases from J, with 16 bases in between. There are 16 residues in the CDR3. The CDR3 DNA reads TGTGCCAGTAGTATCGTCCTGGGTAAGGTTACAGATACGCAGTATTTT. Protein sequence: CASSIVLGKVTDTQYF. Variable domain in full (rest from reference TRBV19 and TRBJ2-3): DGGITQSPKYLFRKEGQNVTLSCEQNLNHDAMYWYRQDPGQGLRLIYYSQIVNDFQKGDIAEGYSVSREKKESFPLTVTSAQKNPTAFYLCASSIVLGKVTDTQYFGPGTRLTVL.

This clonotype was observed at least ten times. This chain's CDR3 is CSASPRQFFSNQPQHF. Written as DNA, the CDR3 is TGCAGTGCTAGTCCCCGACAGTTTTTTAGCAATCAGCCCCAGCATTTT. The chain links TRBV20-1 to TRBJ1-5; D might be TRBD1 (5 bases). This CDR3 has 16 amino acids. Germline assignment: CDR1 DFQATT and CDR2 SNEGSKA (reference sequence). Between the trimmed V and J ends, which lost 3 bases and 0 bases, there was a span of 15 bases.

Many counts were recorded for this clonotype. J is TRBJ1-1 and V is TRBV7-2; D is undetermined. The CDR3 totals 15 residues. V gave up 5 bases and J gave up 0 bases, with 13 bases separating them. From germline, CDR1 is SGHTA and CDR2 FQGNSA. The CDR3 loop reads CASSLIFTMNTEAFF. The CDR3 coding sequence is TGTGCCAGCAGCCTGATATTCACCATGAACACTGAAGCTTTCTTT.

J is TRBJ2-3 and V is TRBV30, with no clear D. V was trimmed by 4 bases and J by 2 bases, leaving 19 bases between them. The CDR3 has 16 amino acids. Germline V gene data show CDR1 as GTSNPN and CDR2 as SVGIG (reference sequence). CDR3 nucleotides: TGTGCCTGGAACCCTCCCCCACAGCTTTCCACAGATACGCAGTATTTT. Amino acid sequence: CAWNPPPQLSTDTQYF.

V and J are TRBV19 and TRBJ1-5; 8 nucleotides align to TRBD1. With V trimmed by 3 bases and J by 11 bases, 9 bases remained unmatched. The germline CDR1 and CDR2 sequences are LNHDA and SQIVND (reference sequence). The CDR3 consists of 14 residues. This CDR3 reads CASSITDRVGSQHF. CDR3 bases: TGTGCCAGTAGTATTACGGACAGGGTAGGGTCCCAGCATTTT. The whole variable domain, remainder taken from reference TRBV19 and TRBJ1-5, is DGGITQSPKYLFRKEGQNVTLSCEQNLNHDAMYWYRQDPGQGLRLIYYSQIVNDFQKGDIAEGYSVSREKKESFPLTVTSAQKNPTAFYLCASSITDRVGSQHFGDGTRLSIL.

This clonotype was observed at least ten times. CDR3 sequence reads: CASSLRLTSGNGDTQYF. The CDR3 DNA sequence: TGTGCCAGCAGCTTAAGGCTAACTAGCGGGAACGGAGATACGCAGTATTTT. This chain joins TRBV7-2 and TRBJ2-3, with 10 bases matching TRBD2. J gave up 5 bases and V 2 bases, and 10 bases lay outside the gene matches. Looked up from germline, CDR1 is SGHTA and CDR2 is FQGNSA. The CDR3 has 17 amino acids.

The table lists this clonotype with a few counts. The rearrangement links TRBV6-2 or TRBV6-3 to TRBJ2-3, with 14 bases fitting TRBD2. Germline lookup yields CDR1 MNHEY and CDR2 SVGEGT. Germline trimming cut 4 bases from V and 3 bases from J; bases unmatched to any gene: 6. This CDR3 has 17 residues. The CDR3 bases are TGTGCCAGCAGTTTAGGGACTAGCGGGAGAAGAACAGATACGCAGTATTTT. This codes for CASSLGTSGRRTDTQYF.

This clonotype was counted only a few times. The genes are TRBV29-1 and TRBJ1-4; D may be TRBD1 (5 bases). Germline V gene data show CDR1 as SQVTM and CDR2 as ANQGSEA. The CDR3 covers 12 residues. V lost 4 bases, J lost 8 bases, and 11 bases lay in between. This chain's CDR3 is CSVADRGEKLFF. For the CDR3, the DNA is TGCAGCGTTGCGGACCGGGGGGAAAAACTGTTTTTT.

Regarding this clonotype: A read error is possible here, since a much larger clone lies one base away. The chain combines TRBV10-3 with TRBJ2-7, with D tentatively TRBD2 (6 bases). The CDR3 runs 13 residues. The V gene's germline CDR1 is ENHRY and CDR2 SYGVKD. The V end lost 10 bases, the J end lost 0 bases, and 13 bases lay between the germline ends. The CDR3 nucleotides read TGTGCCAGCCATGGACTACCCTCCTACGAGCAGTACTTC. Protein sequence: CASHGLPSYEQYF.

This clonotype was detected many times. The V call is TRBV28, the J call TRBJ1-2, with a weak D call TRBD1 (6 bases). The germline CDR1 and CDR2 sequences are MDHEN and SYDVKM. Trimming pared 5 bases from V and 4 bases from J, leaving 17 bases between. The CDR3 has 15 amino acids. CDR3 DNA sequence: TGTGCCAGCAGTCCCCCCGGGGGGGGCGGCTATGGCTACACCTTC. Amino acid sequence: CASSPPGGGGYGYTF.

This clonotype was detected ten times or more. V usage is TRBV11-2 and J usage is TRBJ2-5; D remains unclear. The CDR3 length is 16 residues. Trimming took 1 base from V and 8 from J, leaving 20 bases between them. Germline CDR1 reads SGHAT; CDR2 reads FQNNGV. The CDR3 protein is CASSLGTGQPLETQYF. The DNA for the CDR3 is TGTGCCAGCAGCTTAGGTACTGGCCAGCCGTTGGAAACCCAGTACTTC.

Of note for this clonotype: With a much larger clone just one base away, this may be a read error. The chain has TRBV5-1 and TRBJ2-5; D call uncertain. This CDR3 is 13 amino acids long. The V end was cut by 1 base, the J end by 4 bases, with 8 bases between. Per the germline V gene, CDR1 is SGHRS and CDR2 is YFSETQ. The CDR3 DNA follows: TGCGCCAGCAGCTTGTGGCAAGGAGAGACCCAGTACTTC. Its translation: CASSLWQGETQYF.